This T cell receptor beta chain was sequenced during a study of cytomegalovirus exposure and HLA in healthy donors. Study as a whole: Roughly 80 million unique TCRs from HLA-typed donors made up an early data release. Study findings and constraints: Productive rates of about 87% or about 30% were seen for most TCR beta V segments in an earlier analysis. Cytomegalovirus-associated TCR beta chains were listed, numbering some 170. Solely CMV serostatus was available to characterize immune exposure.

Trimming pared 7 bases from V and 0 bases from J, leaving 9 bases between. The V gene's germline CDR1 is LNHDA and CDR2 SQIVND (reference sequence). This CDR3 comprises 14 residues. PCR amplification relied on 60 Vbeta primers (plus 13 Jbeta primers). Assay used: immunoSEQ multiplex PCR; TCRdb lists only in-frame clones, some missing. The sample contains 150,000 to 200,000 clones, over 65% of which appear only once. As to this clone: The antigen remains unidentified.

The rearrangement uses TRBV19 and TRBJ2-2; no definite D call. Input material: PBMCs. This receptor was taken from a man in his sixties in good health and CMV-seronegative. In DNA, the CDR3 is TGTGCCAGTATGGCCCGAACGAACACCGGGGAGCTGTTTTTT. Amino acids: CASMARTNTGELFF.